The clone carrying this T cell receptor beta chain has just one count. Its specificity is unknown. These data belong to a study of shared clonotypes between healthy human individuals. Points from the study as a whole: The low donor count limited represented genetic and exposure-history diversity. Memory subsets generally showed smaller estimated richness than naive subsets did. Four donors showed sharing of around 5% of naive CD4 clonotypes.

TCRdb's copy holds only in-frame clones and misses some; the assay was immunoSEQ multiplex PCR. Of about 1.5 million clones listed, roughly 98% are singletons. Germline CDR1 is SNHLY and CDR2 is FYNNEI. Deletions cut 6 bases from V and 0 bases from J, with 12 bases between. The CDR3 loop spans 14 amino acids. Into CD45RA+ naive and CD45RA-negative memory subsets, the CD4+ cells were split. The source material was naive CD4+ T cells sorted from blood. Subset: CD45RA+ positively selected. The J gene is TRBJ2-7, the V gene TRBV2, with a tentative D call TRBD1 (5 bases). The sequence came from a man under 40 in good health. CDR3 residues: CASRVDGHSYEQYF. DNA of the CDR3: TGTGCCAGCAGAGTGGACGGACACTCCTACGAGCAGTACTTC.